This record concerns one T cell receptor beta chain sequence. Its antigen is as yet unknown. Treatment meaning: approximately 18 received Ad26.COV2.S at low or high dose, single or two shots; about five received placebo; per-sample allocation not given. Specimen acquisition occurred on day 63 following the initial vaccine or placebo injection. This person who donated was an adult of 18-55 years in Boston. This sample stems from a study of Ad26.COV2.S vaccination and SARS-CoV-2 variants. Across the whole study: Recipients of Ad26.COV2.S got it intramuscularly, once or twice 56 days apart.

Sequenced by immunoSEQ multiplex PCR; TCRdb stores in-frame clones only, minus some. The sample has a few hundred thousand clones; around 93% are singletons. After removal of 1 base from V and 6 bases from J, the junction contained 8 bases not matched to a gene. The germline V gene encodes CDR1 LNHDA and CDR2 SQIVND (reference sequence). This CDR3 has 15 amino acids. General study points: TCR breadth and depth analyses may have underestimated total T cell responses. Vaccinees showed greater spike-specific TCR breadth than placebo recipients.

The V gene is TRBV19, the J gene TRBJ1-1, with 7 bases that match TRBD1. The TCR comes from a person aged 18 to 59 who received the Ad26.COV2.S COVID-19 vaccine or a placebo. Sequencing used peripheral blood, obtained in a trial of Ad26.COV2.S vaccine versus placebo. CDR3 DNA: TGTGCCAGTAGTATAGCCAGGGGGTATTTTGCTGAAGCTTTCTTT. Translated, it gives CASSIARGYFAEAFF.